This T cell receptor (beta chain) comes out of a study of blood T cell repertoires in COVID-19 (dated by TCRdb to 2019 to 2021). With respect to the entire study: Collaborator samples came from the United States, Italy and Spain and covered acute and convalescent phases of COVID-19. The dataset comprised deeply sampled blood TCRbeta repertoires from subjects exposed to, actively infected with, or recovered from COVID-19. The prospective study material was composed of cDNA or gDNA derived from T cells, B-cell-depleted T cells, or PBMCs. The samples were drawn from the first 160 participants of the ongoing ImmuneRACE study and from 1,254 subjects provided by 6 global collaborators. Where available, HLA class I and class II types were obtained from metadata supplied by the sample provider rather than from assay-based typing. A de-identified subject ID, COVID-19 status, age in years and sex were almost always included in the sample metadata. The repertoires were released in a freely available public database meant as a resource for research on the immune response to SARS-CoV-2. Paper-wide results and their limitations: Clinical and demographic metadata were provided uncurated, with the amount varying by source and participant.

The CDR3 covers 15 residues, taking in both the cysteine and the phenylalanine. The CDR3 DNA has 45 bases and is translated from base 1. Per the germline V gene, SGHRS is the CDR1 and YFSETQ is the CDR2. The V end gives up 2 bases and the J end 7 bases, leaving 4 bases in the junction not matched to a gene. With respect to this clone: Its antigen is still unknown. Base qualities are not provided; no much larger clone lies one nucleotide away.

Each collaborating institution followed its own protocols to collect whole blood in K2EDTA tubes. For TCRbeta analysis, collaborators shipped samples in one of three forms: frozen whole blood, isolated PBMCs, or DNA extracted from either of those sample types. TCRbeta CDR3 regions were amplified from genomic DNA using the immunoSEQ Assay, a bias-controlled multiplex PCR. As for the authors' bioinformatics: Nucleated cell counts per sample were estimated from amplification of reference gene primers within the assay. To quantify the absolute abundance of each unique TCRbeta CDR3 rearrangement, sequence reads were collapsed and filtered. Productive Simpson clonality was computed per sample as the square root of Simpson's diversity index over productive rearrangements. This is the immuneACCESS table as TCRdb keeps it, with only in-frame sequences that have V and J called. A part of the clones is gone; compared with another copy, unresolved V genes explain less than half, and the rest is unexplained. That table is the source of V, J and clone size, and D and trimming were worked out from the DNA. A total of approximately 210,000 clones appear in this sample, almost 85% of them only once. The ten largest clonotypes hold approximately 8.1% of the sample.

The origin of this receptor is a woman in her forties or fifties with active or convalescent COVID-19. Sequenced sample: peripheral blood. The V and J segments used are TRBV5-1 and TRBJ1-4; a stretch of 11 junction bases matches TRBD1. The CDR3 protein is CASSFEGTGGEKLFF. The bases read TGCGCCAGCAGCTTCGAGGGGACAGGGGGTGAAAAACTGTTTTTT.